The TCR beta chain under discussion was sequenced for a study of vaccination effects on CD4 cells after COVID-19. Generated by immunoSEQ multiplex PCR, the TCRdb table keeps only in-frame clones and is missing some. The sample holds approximately 82,000 clones, 74% seen once. A remark on this clone: Its specificity is unknown.

Sequencing was preceded by expansion of antigen-specific CD4+ T cells with viral peptide pools in the ViraFEST assay. Isolation of CD4+ T cells took place after about nine days of culture. The researchers cultured roughly 2.2 million PBMC per well with approximately 10 IU/ml IL-2 and 8.5 to 10 ug/ml peptides. Germline V gene lookup returns CDR1 KGHSH and CDR2 LQKENI. The CDR3 contains 14 residues. Trimming left V 2 bases short and J 7 bases short, with 13 bases between. V is TRBV18 and J is TRBJ2-3; D is unresolved. This TCR was sampled from a human donor who received a COVID-19 vaccine. Sequencing was performed on CD4+ T cells from PBMCs cultured with HCoV-229E spike peptides, taken before COVID-19 vaccination. CDR3 residues: CASSPGMARYTQYF. The DNA for the CDR3 is TGTGCCAGCTCACCAGGCATGGCGCGGTATACGCAGTATTTT.